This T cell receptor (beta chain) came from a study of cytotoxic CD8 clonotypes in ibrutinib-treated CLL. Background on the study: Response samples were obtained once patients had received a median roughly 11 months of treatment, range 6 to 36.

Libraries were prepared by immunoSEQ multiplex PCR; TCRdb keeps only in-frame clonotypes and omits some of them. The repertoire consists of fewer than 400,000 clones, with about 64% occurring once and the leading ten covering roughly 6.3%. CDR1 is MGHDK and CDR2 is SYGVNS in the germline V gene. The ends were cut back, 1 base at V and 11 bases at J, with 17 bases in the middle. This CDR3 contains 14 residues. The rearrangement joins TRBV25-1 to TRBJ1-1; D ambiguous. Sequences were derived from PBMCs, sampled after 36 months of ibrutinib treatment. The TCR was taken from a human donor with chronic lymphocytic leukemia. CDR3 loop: CASSELGSDDVAFF. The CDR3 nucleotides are TGTGCCAGCAGTGAATTAGGTTCTGACGACGTGGCTTTCTTT.